The source of this TCR beta chain is a study of shared clonotypes between healthy human individuals. Germline loops: CDR1 SGHKS, CDR2 YYEKEE (reference sequence). V lost 6 bases, J lost 9 bases, and 10 bases lay in between. The CDR3 extends over 11 amino acids. TCRdb keeps only in-frame clones here, not all; method: immunoSEQ multiplex PCR. Of around 1.4 million clones in the sample, approximately 98.5% were seen once. A CD45RA+ naive subset and a CD45RA-negative memory subset were split from CD4+ cells. The sample was naive CD4+ T cells sorted from blood. Described subset: CD45RA+ positively selected. The V call is TRBV5-5, the J call TRBJ2-1; D not resolved. The sequence was obtained from a young man in good health. The CDR3 DNA reads as TGTGCCAGCACCCCGTCGGGTGAGCAGTTCTTC. Its protein is CASTPSGEQFF.